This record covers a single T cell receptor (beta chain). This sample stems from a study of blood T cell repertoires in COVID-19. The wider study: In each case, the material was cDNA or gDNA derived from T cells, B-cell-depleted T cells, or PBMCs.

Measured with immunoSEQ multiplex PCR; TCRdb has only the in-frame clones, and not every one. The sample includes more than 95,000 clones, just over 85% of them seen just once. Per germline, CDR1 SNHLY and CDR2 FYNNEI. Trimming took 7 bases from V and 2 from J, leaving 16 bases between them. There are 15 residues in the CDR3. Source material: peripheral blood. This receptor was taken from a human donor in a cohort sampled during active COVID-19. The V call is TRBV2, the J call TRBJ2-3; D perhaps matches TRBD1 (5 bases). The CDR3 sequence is CASKGWAGNTDTQYF. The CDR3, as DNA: TGTGCCAGCAAAGGATGGGCAGGGAACACAGATACGCAGTATTTT.